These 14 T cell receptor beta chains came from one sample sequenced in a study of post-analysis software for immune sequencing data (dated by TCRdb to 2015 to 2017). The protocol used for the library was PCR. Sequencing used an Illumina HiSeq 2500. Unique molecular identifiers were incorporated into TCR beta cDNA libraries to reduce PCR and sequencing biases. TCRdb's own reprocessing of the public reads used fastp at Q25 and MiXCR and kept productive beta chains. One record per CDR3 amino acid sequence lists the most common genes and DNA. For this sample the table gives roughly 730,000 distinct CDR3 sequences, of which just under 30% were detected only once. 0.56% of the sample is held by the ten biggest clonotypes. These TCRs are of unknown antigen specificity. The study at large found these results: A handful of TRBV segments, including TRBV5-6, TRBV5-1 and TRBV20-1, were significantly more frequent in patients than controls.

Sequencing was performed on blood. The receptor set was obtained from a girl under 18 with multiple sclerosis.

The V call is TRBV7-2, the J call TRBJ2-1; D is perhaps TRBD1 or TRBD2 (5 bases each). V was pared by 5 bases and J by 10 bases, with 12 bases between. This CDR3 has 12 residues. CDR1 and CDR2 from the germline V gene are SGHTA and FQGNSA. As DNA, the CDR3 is TGTGCCAGCAGCCTCCGTCGGGACGAGCAGTTCTTC. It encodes CASSLRRDEQFF.

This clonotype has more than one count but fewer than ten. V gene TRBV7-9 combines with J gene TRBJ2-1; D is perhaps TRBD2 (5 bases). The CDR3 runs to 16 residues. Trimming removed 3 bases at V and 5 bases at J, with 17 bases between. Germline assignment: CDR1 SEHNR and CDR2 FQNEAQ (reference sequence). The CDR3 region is CASSLTGLAANNEQFF. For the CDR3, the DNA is TGTGCCAGCAGCTTGACCGGCCTAGCCGCTAACAATGAGCAGTTCTTC.

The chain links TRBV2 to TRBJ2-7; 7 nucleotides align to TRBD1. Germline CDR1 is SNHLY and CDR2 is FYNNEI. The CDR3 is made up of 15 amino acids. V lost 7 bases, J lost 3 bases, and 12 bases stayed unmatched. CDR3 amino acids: CASKSTGKGSYEQYF. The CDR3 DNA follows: TGTGCCAGCAAATCGACAGGGAAGGGGAGCTACGAGCAGTACTTC.

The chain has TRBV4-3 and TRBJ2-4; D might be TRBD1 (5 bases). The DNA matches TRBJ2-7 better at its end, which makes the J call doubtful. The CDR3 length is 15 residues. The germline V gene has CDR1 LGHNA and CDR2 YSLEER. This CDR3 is CASSQEIWTMGEQYF. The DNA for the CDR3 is TGCGCCAGCAGCCAAGAGATCTGGACAATGGGCGAGCAGTACTTC.

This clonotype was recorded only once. The CDR3 loop is CSARGQALNYGYTF. The CDR3 coding sequence is TGCAGTGCTAGAGGGCAGGCCCTTAACTATGGCTACACCTTC. The chain couples TRBV20-1 to TRBJ1-2; D unclear. V was trimmed by 1 base and J by 1 base, leaving 10 bases between them. The germline V gene has CDR1 DFQATT and CDR2 SNEGSKA (reference sequence). The CDR3 consists of 14 residues.

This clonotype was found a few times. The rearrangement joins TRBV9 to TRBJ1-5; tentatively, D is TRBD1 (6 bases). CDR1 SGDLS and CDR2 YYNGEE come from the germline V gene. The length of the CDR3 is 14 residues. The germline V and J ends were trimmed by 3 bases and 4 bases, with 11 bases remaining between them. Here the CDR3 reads CASSAGQFNQPQHF. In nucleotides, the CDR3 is TGTGCCAGCAGCGCCGGACAGTTTAATCAGCCCCAGCATTTT.

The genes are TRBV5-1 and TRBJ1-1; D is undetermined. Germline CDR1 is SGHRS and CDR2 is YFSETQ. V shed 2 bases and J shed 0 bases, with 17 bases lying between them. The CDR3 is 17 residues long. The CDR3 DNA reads TGCGCCAGCAGCTTCGCACCCCACAAATTCTTGAACACTGAAGCTTTCTTT. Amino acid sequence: CASSFAPHKFLNTEAFF.

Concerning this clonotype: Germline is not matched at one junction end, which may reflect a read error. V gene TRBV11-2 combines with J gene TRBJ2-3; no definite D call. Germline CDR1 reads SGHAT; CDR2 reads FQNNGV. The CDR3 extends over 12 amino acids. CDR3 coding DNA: TGTGCCGGCAGCTGGTCGGCAGATACGCAGTATTTT. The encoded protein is CAGSWSADTQYF.

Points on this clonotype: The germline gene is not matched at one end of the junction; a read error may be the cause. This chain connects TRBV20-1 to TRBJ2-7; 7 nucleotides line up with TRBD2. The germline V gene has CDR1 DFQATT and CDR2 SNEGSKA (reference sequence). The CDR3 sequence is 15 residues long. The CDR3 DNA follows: TGCAGTACTAGAGACCAGCGGGGTGTCGCCTACGAGCAGTACTTC. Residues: CSTRDQRGVAYEQYF.

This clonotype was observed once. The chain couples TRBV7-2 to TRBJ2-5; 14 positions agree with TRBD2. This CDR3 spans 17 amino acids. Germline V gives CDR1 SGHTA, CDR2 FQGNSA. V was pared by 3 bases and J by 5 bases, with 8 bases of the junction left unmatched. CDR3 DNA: TGTGCCAGCAGCTTGGGACTAGCGGGAGTTCGAGGGGAGACCCAGTACTTC. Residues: CASSLGLAGVRGETQYF. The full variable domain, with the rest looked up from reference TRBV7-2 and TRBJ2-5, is GAGVSQSPSNKVTEKGKDVELRCDPISGHTALYWYRQSLGQGLEFLIYFQGNSAPDKSGLPSDRFSAERTGGSVSTLTIQRTQQEDSAVYLCASSLGLAGVRGETQYFGPGTRLLVL.

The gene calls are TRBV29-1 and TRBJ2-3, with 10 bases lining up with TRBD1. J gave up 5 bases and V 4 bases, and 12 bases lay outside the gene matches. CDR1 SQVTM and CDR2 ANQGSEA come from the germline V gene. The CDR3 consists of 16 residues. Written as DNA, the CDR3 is TGCAGCGTTGGAGCTGAGACAGGGGGCAGTGGAGATACGCAGTATTTT. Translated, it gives CSVGAETGGSGDTQYF.

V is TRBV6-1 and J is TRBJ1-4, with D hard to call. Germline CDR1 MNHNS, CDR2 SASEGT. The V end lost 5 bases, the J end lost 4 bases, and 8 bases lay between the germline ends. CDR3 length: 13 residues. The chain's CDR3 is CASSIISNEKLFF. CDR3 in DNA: TGTGCCAGCAGTATCATAAGTAATGAAAAACTGTTTTTT.

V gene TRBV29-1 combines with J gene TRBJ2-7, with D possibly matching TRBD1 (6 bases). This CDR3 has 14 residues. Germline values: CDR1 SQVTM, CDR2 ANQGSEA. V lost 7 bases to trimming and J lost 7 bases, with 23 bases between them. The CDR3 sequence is CSGTGDRPWGEQYF. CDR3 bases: TGCAGCGGGACCGGTGACAGGCCCTGGGGTGAGCAGTACTTC.

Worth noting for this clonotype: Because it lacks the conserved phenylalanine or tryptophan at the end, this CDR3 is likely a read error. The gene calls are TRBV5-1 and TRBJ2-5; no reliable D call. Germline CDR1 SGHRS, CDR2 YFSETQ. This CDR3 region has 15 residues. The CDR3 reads CASNLEGRNQETQYY. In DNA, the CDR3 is TGCGCCAGCAACTTGGAAGGTCGCAATCAAGAGACCCAGTACTAC.